This T cell receptor beta chain stems from a study of control samples from healthy donors and cancer patients. Trimming stripped 3 bases from V and 4 bases from J, with 12 bases between. Germline V gives CDR1 LNHDA, CDR2 SQIVND (reference sequence). The CDR3 spans 14 residues. The repertoire was sequenced with immunoSEQ multiplex PCR; TCRdb's copy has only in-frame clones and lacks some. This sample's table has fewer than 200,000 clones. The sequenced material came from blood. The TCR comes from a woman in her thirties in good health. J is TRBJ1-1 and V is TRBV19; D possibly corresponds to TRBD1 (6 bases). The CDR3 reads CASSMYRDSTEAFF. The CDR3 nucleotides read TGTGCCAGTAGTATGTACAGGGATTCCACTGAAGCTTTCTTT.